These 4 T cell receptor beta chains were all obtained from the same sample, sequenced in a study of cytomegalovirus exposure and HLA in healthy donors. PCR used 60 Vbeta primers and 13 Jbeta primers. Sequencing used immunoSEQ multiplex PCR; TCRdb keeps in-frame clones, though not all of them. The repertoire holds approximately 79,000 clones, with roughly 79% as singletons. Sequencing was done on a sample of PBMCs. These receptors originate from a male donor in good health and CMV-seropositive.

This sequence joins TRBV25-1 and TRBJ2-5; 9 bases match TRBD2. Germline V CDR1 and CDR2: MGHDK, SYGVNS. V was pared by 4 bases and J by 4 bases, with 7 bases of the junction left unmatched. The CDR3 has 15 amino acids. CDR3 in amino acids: CASSAGLASGETQYF. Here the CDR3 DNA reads TGTGCCAGCAGTGCGGGACTAGCCTCTGGAGAGACCCAGTACTTC.

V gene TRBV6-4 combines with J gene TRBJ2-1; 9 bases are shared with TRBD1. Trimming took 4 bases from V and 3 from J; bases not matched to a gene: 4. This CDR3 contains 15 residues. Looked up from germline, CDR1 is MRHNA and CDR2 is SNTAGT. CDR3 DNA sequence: TGTGCCAGCAGTGCCAGACAGGGGGGCTACAATGAGCAGTTCTTC. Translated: CASSARQGGYNEQFF.

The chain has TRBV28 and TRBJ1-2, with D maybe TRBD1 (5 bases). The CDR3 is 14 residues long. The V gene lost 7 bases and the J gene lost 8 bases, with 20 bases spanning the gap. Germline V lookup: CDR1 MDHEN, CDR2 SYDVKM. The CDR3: CASTSGGESGGYTF. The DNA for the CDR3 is TGTGCCAGCACCTCCGGAGGGGAATCGGGCGGCTACACCTTC.

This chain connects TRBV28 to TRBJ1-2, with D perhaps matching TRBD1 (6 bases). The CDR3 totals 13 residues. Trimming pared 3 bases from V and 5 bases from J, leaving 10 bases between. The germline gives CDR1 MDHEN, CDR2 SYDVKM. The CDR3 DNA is TGTGCCAGCAGTTTGGGGGCGCGGTATGGCTACACCTTC. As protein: CASSLGARYGYTF.